The entry below describes one T cell receptor beta chain. What it binds is not known. The sample belongs to a study of identical twins. All of the donors were Caucasians in good health. With template switching, a universal primer site was added, and the cDNA carried unique molecular identifiers. TCRdb re-called the 5' RACE reads through MiXCR, storing one row per CDR3 protein. Among 1.5 million or so distinct CDR3 sequences listed, around a third were seen once. The CDR3 length is 16 residues. Broader study findings: Beta clonotypes that were abundant in cord blood contained fewer insertions, a pattern absent from memory repertoires.

Sequenced: cord blood. This chain connects TRBV21-1 to TRBJ1-1; no DNA check was done on the table's D call, TRBD1. TRBV21-1 is assigned pseudogene status. The receptor comes from a newborn girl in good health. The CDR3 sequence is CASSSYRATMNTEAFF. The CDR3 DNA is TGTGCCAGCAGCAGTTACAGGGCCACCATGAACACTGAAGCTTTCTTT.